This T cell receptor (beta chain) is drawn from a study of patients and donors after allogeneic stem cell transplantation (dated by TCRdb to 2018 to 2020). The library relied on RT-PCR. TCRdb records NextSeq 550 as the sequencer. Clones were called with MiXCR by TCRdb after fastp trimmed the public reads at Q25, and only in-frame beta chains were retained. Merged by CDR3 protein, the rows form single entries marked with the most common genes and DNA. The sample table contains over 400,000 distinct CDR3 sequences; only one count was recorded for roughly 17% of them. 6% to 8% of the sample is held by the ten biggest clonotypes. As to this clonotype: Its recognized antigen is unknown. No much larger clone is present one base from it, and per-base qualities are unavailable.

Sequencing input: blood, either unsorted or a sorted T cell fraction (not recorded which). This sequence originates from a human donor who was either an allogeneic HSCT recipient or a stem cell or donor lymphocyte infusion donor (not recorded which). It is not recorded whose cells these are; they may come from a transplant donor.

The CDR3 reads CASSTGGLFSGRTDTQYF. The DNA is as follows: TGCGCCAGCAGCACAGGGGGCTTATTTAGCGGACGCACAGATACGCAGTATTTT. The chain is made from TRBV5-1 and TRBJ2-3; 9 junctional bases match TRBD1. The CDR3 measures 18 amino acids from cysteine to phenylalanine. Just the 54-base CDR3 DNA is kept, in frame starting at base 1. V loses 4 bases at its end and J loses 1 base; junction bases beyond the gene matches: 13. The germline V gene specifies SGHRS as CDR1 and YFSETQ as CDR2.